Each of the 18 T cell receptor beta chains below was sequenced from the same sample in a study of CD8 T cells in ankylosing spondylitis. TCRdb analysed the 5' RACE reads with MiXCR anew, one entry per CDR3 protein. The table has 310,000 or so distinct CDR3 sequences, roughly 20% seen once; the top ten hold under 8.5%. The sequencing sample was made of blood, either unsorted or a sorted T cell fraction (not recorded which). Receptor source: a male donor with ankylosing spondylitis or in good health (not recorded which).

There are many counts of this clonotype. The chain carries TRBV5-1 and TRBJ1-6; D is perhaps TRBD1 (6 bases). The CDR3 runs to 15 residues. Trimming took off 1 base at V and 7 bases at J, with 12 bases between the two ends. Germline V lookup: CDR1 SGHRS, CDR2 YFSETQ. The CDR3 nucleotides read TGCGCCAGCAGCTTGCAAAATCAGGGGAATTCACCCCTCCACTTT. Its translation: CASSLQNQGNSPLHF.

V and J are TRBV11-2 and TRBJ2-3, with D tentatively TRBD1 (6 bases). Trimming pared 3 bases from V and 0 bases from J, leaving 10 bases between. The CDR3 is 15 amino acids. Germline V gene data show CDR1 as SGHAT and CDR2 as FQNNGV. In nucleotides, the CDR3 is TGTGCCAGCAGCTTCGGACAGATAAGCACAGATACGCAGTATTTT. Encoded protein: CASSFGQISTDTQYF.

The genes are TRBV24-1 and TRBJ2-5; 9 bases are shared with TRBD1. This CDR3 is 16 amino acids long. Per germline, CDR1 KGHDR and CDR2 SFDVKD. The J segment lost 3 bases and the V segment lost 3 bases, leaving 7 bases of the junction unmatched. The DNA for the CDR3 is TGTGCCACCAGTGATCAGGGACAGGGAACCGAAGAGACCCAGTACTTC. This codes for CATSDQGQGTEETQYF.

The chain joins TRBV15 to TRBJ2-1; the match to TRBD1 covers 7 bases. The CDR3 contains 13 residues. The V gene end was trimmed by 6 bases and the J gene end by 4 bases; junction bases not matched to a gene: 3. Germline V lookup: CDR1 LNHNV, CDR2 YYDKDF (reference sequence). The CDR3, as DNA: TGTGCCACCAGGGACAGGAATTACAATGAGCAGTTCTTC. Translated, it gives CATRDRNYNEQFF. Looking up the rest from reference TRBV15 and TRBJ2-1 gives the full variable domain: DAMVIQNPRYQVTQFGKPVTLSCSQTLNHNVMYWYQQKSSQAPKLLFHYYDKDFNNEADTPDNFQSRRPNTSFCFLDIRSPGLGDTAMYLCATRDRNYNEQFFGPGTRLTVL.

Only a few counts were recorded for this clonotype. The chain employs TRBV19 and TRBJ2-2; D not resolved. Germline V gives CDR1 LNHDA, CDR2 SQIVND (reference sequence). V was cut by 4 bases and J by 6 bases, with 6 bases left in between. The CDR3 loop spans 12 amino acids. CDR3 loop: CASSTWPGELFF. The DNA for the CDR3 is TGTGCCAGTAGTACCTGGCCCGGGGAGCTGTTTTTT.

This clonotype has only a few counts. The CDR3 reads CATAGTGGREAFF. CDR3 DNA: TGTGCCACCGCCGGGACAGGGGGGAGAGAAGCTTTCTTT. The chain combines TRBV15 with TRBJ1-1, with 11 bases identical to TRBD1. This CDR3 spans 13 amino acids. The junction had 7 bases not matched to a gene; V was cut back by 8 bases and J by 8 bases. Germline values: CDR1 LNHNV, CDR2 YYDKDF (reference sequence).

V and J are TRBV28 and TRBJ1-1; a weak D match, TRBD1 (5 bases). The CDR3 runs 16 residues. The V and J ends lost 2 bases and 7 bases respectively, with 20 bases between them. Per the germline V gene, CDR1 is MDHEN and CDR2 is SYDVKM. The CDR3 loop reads CASSLDWGLTEGEAFF. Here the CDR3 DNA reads TGTGCCAGCAGTTTAGACTGGGGACTGACAGAGGGTGAAGCTTTCTTT.

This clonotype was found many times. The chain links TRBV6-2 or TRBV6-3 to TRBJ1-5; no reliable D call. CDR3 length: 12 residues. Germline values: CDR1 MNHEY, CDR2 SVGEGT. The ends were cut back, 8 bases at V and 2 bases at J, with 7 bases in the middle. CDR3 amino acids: CASGRGNQPQHF. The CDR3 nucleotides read TGTGCCAGCGGGAGAGGCAATCAGCCCCAGCATTTT.

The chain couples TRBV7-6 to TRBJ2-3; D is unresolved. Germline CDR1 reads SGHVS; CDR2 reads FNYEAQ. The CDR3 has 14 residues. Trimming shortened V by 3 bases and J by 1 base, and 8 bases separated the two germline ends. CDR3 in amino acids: CASSFRLGTDTQYF. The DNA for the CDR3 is TGTGCCAGCAGCTTTCGTCTAGGCACAGATACGCAGTATTTT.

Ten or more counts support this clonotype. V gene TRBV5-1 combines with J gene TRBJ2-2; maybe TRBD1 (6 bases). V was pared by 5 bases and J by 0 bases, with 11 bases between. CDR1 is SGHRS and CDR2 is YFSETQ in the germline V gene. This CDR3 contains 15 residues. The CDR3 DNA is TGCGCCAGCAGTCAGGGGACGGCGAACACCGGGGAGCTGTTTTTT. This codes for CASSQGTANTGELFF.

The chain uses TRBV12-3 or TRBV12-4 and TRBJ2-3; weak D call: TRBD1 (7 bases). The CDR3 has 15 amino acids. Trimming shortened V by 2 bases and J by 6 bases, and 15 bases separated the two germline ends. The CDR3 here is CASSLSARGADTQYF. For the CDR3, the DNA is TGTGCCAGCAGTTTATCGGCCAGGGGGGCCGATACGCAGTATTTT.

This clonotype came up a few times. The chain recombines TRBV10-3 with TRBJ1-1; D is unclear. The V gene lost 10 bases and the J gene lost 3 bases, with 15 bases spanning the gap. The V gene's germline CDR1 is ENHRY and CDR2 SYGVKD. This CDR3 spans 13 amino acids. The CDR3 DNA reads TGTGCCACAACCGCGGCAAAGGACACTGAAGCTTTCTTT. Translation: CATTAAKDTEAFF.

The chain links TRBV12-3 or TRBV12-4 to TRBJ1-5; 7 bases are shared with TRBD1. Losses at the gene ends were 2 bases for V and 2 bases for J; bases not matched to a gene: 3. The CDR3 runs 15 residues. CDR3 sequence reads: CASSLYRGGNQPQHF. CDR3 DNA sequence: TGTGCCAGCAGTTTATACAGGGGTGGCAATCAGCCCCAGCATTTT.

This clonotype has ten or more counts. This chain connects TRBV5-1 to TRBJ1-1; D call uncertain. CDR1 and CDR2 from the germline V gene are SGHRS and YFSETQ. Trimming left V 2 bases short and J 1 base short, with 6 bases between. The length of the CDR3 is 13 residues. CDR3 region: CASSFEGNTEAFF. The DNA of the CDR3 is TGCGCCAGCAGCTTCGAGGGGAACACTGAAGCTTTCTTT.

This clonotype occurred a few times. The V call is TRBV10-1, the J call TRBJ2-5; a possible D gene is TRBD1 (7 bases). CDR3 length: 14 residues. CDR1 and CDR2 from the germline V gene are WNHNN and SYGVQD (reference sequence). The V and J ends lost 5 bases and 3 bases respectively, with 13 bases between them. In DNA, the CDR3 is TGCGCCAGCAGTCGCGGGACAGAAAAAGAGACCCAGTACTTC. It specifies CASSRGTEKETQYF.

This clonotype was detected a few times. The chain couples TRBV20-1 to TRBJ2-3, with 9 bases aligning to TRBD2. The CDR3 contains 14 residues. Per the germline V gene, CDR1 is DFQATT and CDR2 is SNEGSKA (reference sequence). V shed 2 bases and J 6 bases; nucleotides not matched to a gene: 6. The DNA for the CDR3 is TGCAGTGCTAGAAAACTAGCGGGCGGGGATACGCAGTATTTT. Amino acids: CSARKLAGGDTQYF.

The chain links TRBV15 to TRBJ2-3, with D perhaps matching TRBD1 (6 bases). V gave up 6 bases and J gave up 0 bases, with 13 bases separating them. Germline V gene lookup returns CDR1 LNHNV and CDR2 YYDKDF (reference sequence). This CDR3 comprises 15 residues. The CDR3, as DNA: TGTGCCACCAGTCCTCCGCAGGGGAGCACAGATACGCAGTATTTT. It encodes CATSPPQGSTDTQYF.

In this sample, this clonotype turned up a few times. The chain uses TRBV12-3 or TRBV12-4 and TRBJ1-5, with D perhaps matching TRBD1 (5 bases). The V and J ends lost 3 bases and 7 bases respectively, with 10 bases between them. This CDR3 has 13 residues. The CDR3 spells CASSFRVTQPQHF. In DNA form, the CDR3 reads TGTGCCAGCAGTTTCAGGGTAACCCAGCCCCAGCATTTT.